This is a list of T cell receptor beta chains from one sample in a study of a mutant IDH1 vaccine in newly diagnosed glioma. Clones were read by immunoSEQ multiplex PCR, and TCRdb kept only the in-frame ones, dropping some. The sample holds about 92,000 clones, roughly four fifths seen once. The sample consisted of PBMCs, taken from a glioma patient treated with radiotherapy, temozolomide or both. These receptors all come from a woman aged 45 to 65 with glioma. Both conserved end residues are part of each CDR3. A D gene is named only where the DNA matches it firmly. Not every row has a clone size; where given, it reads once, few, many or a size class.

v_call,clone_size,d_call,j_call,cdr3_aa,cdr3_nt
TRBV14,.,.,TRBJ1-2,CASSPAQGTYGYTF,TGTGCCAGCAGCCCTGCCCAGGGAACCTATGGCTACACCTTC
TRBV9,.,.,TRBJ1-2,CASSLHEGYTF,TGTGCCAGCAGCCTCCACGAAGGCTACACCTTC
TRBV19,.,.,TRBJ1-2,CASTSRSYGYTF,TGTGCCAGTACGTCAAGGAGCTATGGCTACACCTTC
TRBV5-4,.,.,TRBJ2-3,CASSFPESDTQYF,TGTGCCAGCAGCTTTCCGGAGTCAGATACGCAGTATTTT
TRBV5-1,once,.,TRBJ1-2,CASSLGNAGEPNGYTF,TGCGCCAGCAGCTTGGGGAATGCGGGGGAGCCTAATGGCTACACCTTC
TRBV7-2,.,.,TRBJ1-4,CASSLAGSGKLFF,TGTGCCAGCAGCTTAGCAGGGTCGGGAAAACTGTTTTTT
TRBV6-1,few,.,TRBJ1-6,CASSDFQGRSPLHF,TGTGCCAGCAGTGATTTTCAGGGTCGATCACCCCTCCACTTT
TRBV30,.,TRBD2,TRBJ2-3,CAWSDNWRGLDTQYF,TGTGCCTGGAGTGATAACTGGCGGGGGTTAGATACGCAGTATTTT
TRBV19,few,TRBD1,TRBJ1-2,CASSWDRDYGYTF,TGTGCCAGTAGTTGGGACAGGGACTATGGCTACACCTTC
TRBV30,.,.,TRBJ1-2,CAWSEESITHF,TGTGCCTGGAGTGAAGAAAGTATTACACACTTC
TRBV7-6,.,.,TRBJ1-1,CASSLVGTTGEAFF,TGTGCCAGCAGCTTAGTGGGGACTACAGGGGAAGCTTTCTTT
TRBV5-6,.,.,TRBJ2-6,CASCYINSQSRANVLTF,TGTGCCAGCTGTTATATCAATAGTCAAAGTCGGGCCAACGTCCTGACTTTC
TRBV5-6,.,.,TRBJ1-1,CASSLAKKMSGGGTEAFF,TGTGCCAGCAGCTTGGCCAAGAAGATGTCGGGGGGGGGCACTGAAGCTTTCTTT
TRBV11-3,.,.,TRBJ1-2,CASSLDPAETFLFGYTF,TGTGCCAGCAGCTTAGATCCGGCGGAGACCTTCCTATTTGGCTACACCTTC
TRBV19,few,.,TRBJ1-1,CASSSGPYTEAFF,TGTGCCAGTAGTTCGGGGCCGTACACTGAAGCTTTCTTT
TRBV10-2,.,.,TRBJ2-6,CASGGRSSGANVLTF,TGCGCCAGCGGGGGGAGGAGCTCTGGGGCCAACGTCCTGACTTTC
TRBV6-5,once,.,TRBJ1-2,CASSGGGHYGYTF,TGTGCCAGCAGTGGGGGTGGACACTATGGCTACACCTTC
TRBV4-1,.,TRBD1,TRBJ1-6,CASSQADRENSPLHF,TGCGCCAGCAGCCAGGCAGACAGGGAAAATTCACCCCTCCACTTT
TRBV7-2,.,TRBD1,TRBJ2-5,CASSFGDRVGLETQYF,TGTGCCAGCAGCTTTGGGGACAGGGTCGGTCTGGAGACCCAGTACTTC
TRBV7-9,.,.,TRBJ1-2,CASSVKQGLYGYTF,TGTGCCAGCAGCGTCAAACAGGGACTCTATGGCTACACCTTC
TRBV28,.,.,TRBJ1-4,CASSLRRVIEKLFF,TGTGCCAGCAGTTTACGGCGAGTTATCGAAAAACTGTTTTTT
TRBV15,.,.,TRBJ1-5,CATSGGRYSNQPQHF,TGTGCCACCAGCGGAGGACGGTATAGCAATCAGCCCCAGCATTTT
TRBV7-8,.,.,TRBJ2-7,CASSFRGGRYSYEQYF,TGTGCCAGCAGCTTTAGAGGTGGACGGTATTCCTACGAGCAGTACTTC
TRBV29-1,.,.,TRBJ2-3,CSTLPGRGSRTDTQYF,TGCAGCACCCTCCCTGGCAGGGGATCCCGCACAGATACGCAGTATTTT
TRBV7-9,few,.,TRBJ1-1,CASSSVWRDEAFF,TGTGCCAGCAGCTCAGTGTGGAGGGATGAAGCTTTCTTT
TRBV6-1,.,.,TRBJ1-5,CASSSGLINQPQHF,TGTGCCAGCAGTTCAGGCCTGATTAATCAGCCCCAGCATTTT
TRBV19,.,TRBD1,TRBJ1-1,CASNSGTENTEAFF,TGTGCCAGTAACTCCGGGACAGAGAACACTGAAGCTTTCTTT
TRBV7-9,.,.,TRBJ2-3,CASSLAGDGTDTQYF,TGTGCCAGCAGCTTAGCAGGGGACGGCACAGATACGCAGTATTTT
TRBV9,.,TRBD1,TRBJ2-1,CASGRDRGNEQFF,TGTGCCAGCGGCCGGGACAGGGGCAATGAGCAGTTCTTC
TRBV14,.,.,TRBJ1-2,CASKTGLSTGYTF,TGTGCCAGCAAGACGGGGCTTTCGACGGGCTACACCTTC
TRBV9,.,TRBD2,TRBJ2-5,CASSVGTSGIKQETQYF,TGTGCCAGCAGCGTAGGGACTAGCGGTATAAAACAAGAGACCCAGTACTTC
TRBV9,.,.,TRBJ1-6,CASSVDRGGSPLHF,TGTGCCAGCAGCGTAGATCGGGGCGGGTCACCCCTCCACTTT
TRBV6-1,.,.,TRBJ1-1,CASTEQGLGTEAFF,TGTGCCAGCACTGAACAGGGCCTCGGGACTGAAGCTTTCTTT
TRBV11-2,.,.,TRBJ2-1,CASSLGRGPYNEQFF,TGTGCCAGCAGCTTAGGACGGGGTCCCTACAATGAGCAGTTCTTC
TRBV11-3,.,TRBD1,TRBJ2-7,CASSTRGQGVSYEQYF,TGTGCCAGCAGCACCCGAGGACAGGGGGTTTCCTACGAGCAGTACTTC
TRBV9,.,.,TRBJ1-2,CASSARGNYGYTF,TGTGCCAGCAGCGCTAGAGGGAATTATGGCTACACCTTC
TRBV27,.,.,TRBJ1-1,CASSFLVGGNTEAFF,TGTGCCAGCAGTTTTCTGGTAGGGGGAAACACTGAAGCTTTCTTT
TRBV9,.,TRBD1,TRBJ1-2,CASSPSDRGQSYGYTF,TGTGCCAGCAGCCCGTCGGACAGGGGGCAAAGCTATGGCTACACCTTC
TRBV4-2,.,TRBD1,TRBJ1-1,CASSRTGTVNTEAFF,TGTGCCAGCAGCCGCACCGGGACAGTGAACACTGAAGCTTTCTTT
TRBV4-3,few,.,TRBJ1-1,CASSQGQMNTEAFF,TGCGCCAGCAGCCAAGGCCAGATGAACACTGAAGCTTTCTTT
TRBV5-1,.,TRBD1,TRBJ2-1,CASSLSGTEAYNEQFF,TGCGCCAGCAGTTTGTCCGGGACAGAGGCCTACAATGAGCAGTTCTTC
TRBV2,.,.,TRBJ1-1,CASSGRRGGTEAFF,TGTGCCAGCAGTGGGCGAAGGGGGGGCACTGAAGCTTTCTTT
TRBV29-1,.,TRBD1,TRBJ2-5,CSVLTGGNQETQYF,TGCAGCGTTTTGACAGGGGGTAATCAAGAGACCCAGTACTTC
TRBV27,.,.,TRBJ2-7,CASSLRHTSSYEQYF,TGTGCCAGCAGTCTTCGGCATACGAGCTCCTACGAGCAGTACTTC